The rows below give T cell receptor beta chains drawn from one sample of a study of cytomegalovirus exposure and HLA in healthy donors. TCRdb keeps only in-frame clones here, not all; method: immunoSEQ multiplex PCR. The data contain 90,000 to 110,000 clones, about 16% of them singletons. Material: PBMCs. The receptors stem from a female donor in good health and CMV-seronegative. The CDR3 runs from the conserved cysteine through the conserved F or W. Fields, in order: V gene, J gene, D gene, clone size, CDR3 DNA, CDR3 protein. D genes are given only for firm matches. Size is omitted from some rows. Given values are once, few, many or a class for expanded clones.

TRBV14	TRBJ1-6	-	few	TGTGCCAGCAGACTTGGAGGGTCAAGGCCCCTCCACTTT	CASRLGGSRPLHF
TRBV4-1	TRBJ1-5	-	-	TGCGCCACCAGACCCGGACAGTCCAATCAGCCCCAGCATTTT	CATRPGQSNQPQHF
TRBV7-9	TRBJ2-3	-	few	TGTGCCAGCAGCTTAACAGGGTTAATAGATACGCAGTATTTT	CASSLTGLIDTQYF
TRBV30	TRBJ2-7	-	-	TGTGCCTGGAGTGTATTTAGGGGATTCGAGCAGTACTTC	CAWSVFRGFEQYF
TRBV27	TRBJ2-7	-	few	TGTGCCAGCAGTTTAGATGCAGGGACCTACGAGCAGTACTTC	CASSLDAGTYEQYF
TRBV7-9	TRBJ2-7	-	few	TGTGCCAGCAGCTTATTGGTAGCAGGGGAGCAGTACTTC	CASSLLVAGEQYF
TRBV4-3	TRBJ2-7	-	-	TGCGCCAGCAGCCAAGAGACCGGGACTTACTACGAGCAGTACTTC	CASSQETGTYYEQYF
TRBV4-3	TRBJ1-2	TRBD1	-	TGCGCCAGCAGCCAAGAGTTTGACAGGGAGGTCTATGGCTACACCTTC	CASSQEFDREVYGYTF
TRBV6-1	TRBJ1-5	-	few	TGTGCCAGCAGGGAGGGGCCGTATAGCAATCAGCCCCAGCATTTT	CASREGPYSNQPQHF
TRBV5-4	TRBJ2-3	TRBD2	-	TGTGCCAGCAGCCGTATCGCGGGGGGAAGGCCAGATACGCAGTATTTT	CASSRIAGGRPDTQYF
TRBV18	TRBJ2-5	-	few	TGTGCCAGCTCACCACGACTGCGGGAGACCCAGTACTTC	CASSPRLRETQYF
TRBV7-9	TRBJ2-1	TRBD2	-	TGTGCCAGCAGCCACCCGGCTAGCGGGACCTACAATGAGCAGTTCTTC	CASSHPASGTYNEQFF
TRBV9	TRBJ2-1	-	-	TGTGCCAGCAGCGCGGGACTCCTCTCCTACAATGAGCAGTTCTTC	CASSAGLLSYNEQFF
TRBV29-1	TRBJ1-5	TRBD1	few	TGCAGCGCATCGACAGGGGCGGGTGGCAATCAGCCCCAGCATTTT	CSASTGAGGNQPQHF
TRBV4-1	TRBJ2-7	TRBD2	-	TGCGCCAGCAGCCAAGATAGCGGGAGCTCCTACGAGCAGTACTTC	CASSQDSGSSYEQYF
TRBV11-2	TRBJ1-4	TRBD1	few	TGTGCCAGCAGCTTAGATAGACAGGGACCTGAAAAACTGTTTTTT	CASSLDRQGPEKLFF
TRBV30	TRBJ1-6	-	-	TGTGCCTGGAGTGGCGGGGGTACCTATAATTCACCCCTCCACTTT	CAWSGGGTYNSPLHF